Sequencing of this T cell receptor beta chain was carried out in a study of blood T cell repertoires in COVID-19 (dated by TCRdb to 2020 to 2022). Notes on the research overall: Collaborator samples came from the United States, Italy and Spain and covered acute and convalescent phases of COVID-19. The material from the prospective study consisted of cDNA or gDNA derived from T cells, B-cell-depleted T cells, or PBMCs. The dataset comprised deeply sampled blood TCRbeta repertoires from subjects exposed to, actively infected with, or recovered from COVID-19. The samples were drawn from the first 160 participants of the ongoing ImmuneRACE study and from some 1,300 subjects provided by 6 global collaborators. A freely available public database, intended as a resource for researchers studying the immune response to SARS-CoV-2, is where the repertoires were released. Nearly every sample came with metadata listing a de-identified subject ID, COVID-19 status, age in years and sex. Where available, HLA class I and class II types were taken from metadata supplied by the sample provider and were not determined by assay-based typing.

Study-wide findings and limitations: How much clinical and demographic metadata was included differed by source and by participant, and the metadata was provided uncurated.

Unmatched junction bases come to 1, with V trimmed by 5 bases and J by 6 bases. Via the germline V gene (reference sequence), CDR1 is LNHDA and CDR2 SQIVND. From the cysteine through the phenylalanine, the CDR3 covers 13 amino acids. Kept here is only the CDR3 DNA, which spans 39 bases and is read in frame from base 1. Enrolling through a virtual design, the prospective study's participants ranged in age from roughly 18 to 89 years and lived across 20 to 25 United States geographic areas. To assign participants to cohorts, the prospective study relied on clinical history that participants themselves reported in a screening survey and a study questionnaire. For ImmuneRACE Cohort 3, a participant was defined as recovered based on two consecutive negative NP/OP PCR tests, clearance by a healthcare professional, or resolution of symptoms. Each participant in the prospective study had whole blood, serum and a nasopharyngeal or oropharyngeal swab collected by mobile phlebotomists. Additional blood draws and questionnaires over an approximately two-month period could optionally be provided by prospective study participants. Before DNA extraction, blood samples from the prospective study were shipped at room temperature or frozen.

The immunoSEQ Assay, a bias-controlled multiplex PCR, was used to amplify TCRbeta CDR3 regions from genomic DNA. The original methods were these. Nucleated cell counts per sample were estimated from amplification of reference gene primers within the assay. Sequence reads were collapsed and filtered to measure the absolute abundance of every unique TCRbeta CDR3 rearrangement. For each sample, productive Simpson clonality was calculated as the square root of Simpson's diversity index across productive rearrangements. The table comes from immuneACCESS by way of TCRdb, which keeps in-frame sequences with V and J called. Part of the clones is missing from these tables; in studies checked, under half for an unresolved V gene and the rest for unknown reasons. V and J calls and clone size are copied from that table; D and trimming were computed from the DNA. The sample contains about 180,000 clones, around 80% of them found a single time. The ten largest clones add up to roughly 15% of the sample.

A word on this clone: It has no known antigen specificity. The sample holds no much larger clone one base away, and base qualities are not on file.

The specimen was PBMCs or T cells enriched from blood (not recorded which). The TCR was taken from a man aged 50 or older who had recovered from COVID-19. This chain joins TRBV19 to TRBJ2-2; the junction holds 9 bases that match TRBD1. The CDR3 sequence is CASSRQGAGELFF. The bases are TGTGCCAGTAGTCGACAGGGGGCCGGGGAGCTGTTTTTT.